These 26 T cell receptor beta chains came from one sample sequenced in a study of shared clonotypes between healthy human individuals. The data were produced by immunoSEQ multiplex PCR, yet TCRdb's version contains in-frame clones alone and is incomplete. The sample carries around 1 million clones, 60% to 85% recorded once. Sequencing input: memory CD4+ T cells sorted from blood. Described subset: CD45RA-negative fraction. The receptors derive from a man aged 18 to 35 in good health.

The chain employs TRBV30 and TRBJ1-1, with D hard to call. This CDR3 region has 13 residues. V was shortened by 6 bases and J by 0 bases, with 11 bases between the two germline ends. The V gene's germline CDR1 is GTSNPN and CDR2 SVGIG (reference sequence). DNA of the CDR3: TGTGCCTGCTGGGTAATTATGAACACTGAAGCTTTCTTT. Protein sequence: CACWVIMNTEAFF.

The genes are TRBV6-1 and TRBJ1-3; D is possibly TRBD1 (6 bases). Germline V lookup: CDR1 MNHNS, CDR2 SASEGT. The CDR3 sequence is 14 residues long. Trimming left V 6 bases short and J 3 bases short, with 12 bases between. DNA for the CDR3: TGTGCCAGCAGGGAACAGGGAATTGGAAACACCATATATTTT. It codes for CASREQGIGNTIYF.

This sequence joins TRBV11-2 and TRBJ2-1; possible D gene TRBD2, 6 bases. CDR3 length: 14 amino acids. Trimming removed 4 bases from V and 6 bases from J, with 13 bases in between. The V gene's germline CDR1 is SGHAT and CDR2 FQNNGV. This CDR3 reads CASSSRGLVNEQFF. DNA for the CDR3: TGTGCCAGCAGCTCCCGGGGGTTGGTCAATGAGCAGTTCTTC. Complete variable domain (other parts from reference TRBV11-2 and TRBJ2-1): EAGVAQSPRYKIIEKRQSVAFWCNPISGHATLYWYQQILGQGPKLLIQFQNNGVVDDSQLPKDRFSAERLKGVDSTLKIQPAKLEDSAVYLCASSSRGLVNEQFFGPGTRLTVL.

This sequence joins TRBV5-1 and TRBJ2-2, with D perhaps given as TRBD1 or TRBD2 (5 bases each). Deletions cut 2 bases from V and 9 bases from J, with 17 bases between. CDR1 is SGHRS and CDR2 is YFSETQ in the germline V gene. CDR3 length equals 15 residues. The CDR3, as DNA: TGCGCCAGCAGCTTAGGTGGGCCCGGGACCCGGGAGCTGTTTTTT. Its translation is CASSLGGPGTRELFF.

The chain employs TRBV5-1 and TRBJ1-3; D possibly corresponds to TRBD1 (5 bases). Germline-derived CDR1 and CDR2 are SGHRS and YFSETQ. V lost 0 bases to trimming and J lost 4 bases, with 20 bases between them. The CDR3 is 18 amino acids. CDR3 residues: CASSLVPLGAIGGNTIYF. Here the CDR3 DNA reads TGCGCCAGCAGCTTGGTACCCCTCGGGGCCATAGGGGGAAACACCATATATTTT.

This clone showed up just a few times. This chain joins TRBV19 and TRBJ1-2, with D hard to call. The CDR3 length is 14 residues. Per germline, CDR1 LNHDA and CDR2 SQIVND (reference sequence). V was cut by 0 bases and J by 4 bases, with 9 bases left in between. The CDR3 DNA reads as TGTGCCAGTAGTATAGACAGGCCCGTCTATGGCTACACCTTC. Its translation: CASSIDRPVYGYTF.

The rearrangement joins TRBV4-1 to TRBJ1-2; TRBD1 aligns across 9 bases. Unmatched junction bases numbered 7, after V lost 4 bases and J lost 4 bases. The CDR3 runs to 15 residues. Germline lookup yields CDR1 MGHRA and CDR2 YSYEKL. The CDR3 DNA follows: TGCGCCAGCAGCCTCGGACAGGGGCAAATCTATGGCTACACCTTC. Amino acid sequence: CASSLGQGQIYGYTF.

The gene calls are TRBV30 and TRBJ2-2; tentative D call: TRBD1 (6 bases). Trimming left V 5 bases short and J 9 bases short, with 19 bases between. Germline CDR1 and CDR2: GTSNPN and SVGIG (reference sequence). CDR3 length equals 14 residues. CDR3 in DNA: TGTGCCTGGGGCCTAGGGGCAGGGGACAGGGAGCTGTTTTTT. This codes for CAWGLGAGDRELFF.

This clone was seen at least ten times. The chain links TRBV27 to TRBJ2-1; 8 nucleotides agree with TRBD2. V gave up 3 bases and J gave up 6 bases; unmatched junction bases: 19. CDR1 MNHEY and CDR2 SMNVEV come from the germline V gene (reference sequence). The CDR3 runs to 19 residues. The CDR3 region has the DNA TGTGCCAGCAGTTTCACCCAATCCCTACTAGCGGCCAAGCGCAATGAGCAGTTCTTC. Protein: CASSFTQSLLAAKRNEQFF.

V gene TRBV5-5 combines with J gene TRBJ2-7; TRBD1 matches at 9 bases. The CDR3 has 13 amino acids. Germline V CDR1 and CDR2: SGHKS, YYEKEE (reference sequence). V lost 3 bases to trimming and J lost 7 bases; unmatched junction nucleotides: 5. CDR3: CASSWDRVGEQYF. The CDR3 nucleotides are TGTGCCAGCAGCTGGGACAGGGTGGGGGAGCAGTACTTC.

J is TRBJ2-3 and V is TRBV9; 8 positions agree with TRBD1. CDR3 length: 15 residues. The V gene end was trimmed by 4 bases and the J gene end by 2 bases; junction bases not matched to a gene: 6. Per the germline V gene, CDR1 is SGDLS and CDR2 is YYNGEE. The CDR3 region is CASSPRQGLTDTQYF. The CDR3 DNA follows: TGTGCCAGCAGCCCCCGACAGGGGCTCACAGATACGCAGTATTTT.

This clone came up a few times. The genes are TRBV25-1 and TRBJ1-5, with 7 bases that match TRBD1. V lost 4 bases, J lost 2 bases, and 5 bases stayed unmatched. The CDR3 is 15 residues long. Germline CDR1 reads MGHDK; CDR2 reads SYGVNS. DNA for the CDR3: TGTGCCAGCAGTGTAGGGGGCGCGGGCAATCAGCCCCAGCATTTT. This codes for CASSVGGAGNQPQHF.

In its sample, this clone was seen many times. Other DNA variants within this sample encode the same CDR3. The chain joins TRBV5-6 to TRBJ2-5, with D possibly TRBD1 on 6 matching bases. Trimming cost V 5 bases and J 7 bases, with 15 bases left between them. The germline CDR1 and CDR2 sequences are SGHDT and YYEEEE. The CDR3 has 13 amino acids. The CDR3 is CASRDGQMGTQYF. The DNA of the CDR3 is TGTGCCAGCAGGGATGGACAGATGGGGACCCAGTACTTC.

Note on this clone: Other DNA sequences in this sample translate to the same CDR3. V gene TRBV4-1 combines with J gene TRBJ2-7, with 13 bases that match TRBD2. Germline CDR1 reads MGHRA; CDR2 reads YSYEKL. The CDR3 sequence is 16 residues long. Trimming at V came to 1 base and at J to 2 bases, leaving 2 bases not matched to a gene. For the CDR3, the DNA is TGCGCCAGCAGCCAAGGACTAGCGGGGGGTACCTACGAGCAGTACTTC. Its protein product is CASSQGLAGGTYEQYF.

The DNA of the CDR3 is TGTGCCAGCAGTGTTTACAGGGGGCAAACGCAGTATTTT. Amino acid sequence: CASSVYRGQTQYF. This chain connects TRBV2 to TRBJ2-3, with 9 bases fitting TRBD1. With V trimmed by 4 bases and J by 9 bases, 5 bases remained unmatched. The CDR3 spans 13 residues. The germline gives CDR1 SNHLY, CDR2 FYNNEI.

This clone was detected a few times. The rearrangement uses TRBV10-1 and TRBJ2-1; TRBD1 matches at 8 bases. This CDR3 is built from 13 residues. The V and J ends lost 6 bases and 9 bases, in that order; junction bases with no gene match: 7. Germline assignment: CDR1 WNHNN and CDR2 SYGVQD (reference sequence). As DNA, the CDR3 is TGCGCCAGCAGGGACAGGGATAGGGGTGAGCAGTTCTTC. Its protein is CASRDRDRGEQFF.

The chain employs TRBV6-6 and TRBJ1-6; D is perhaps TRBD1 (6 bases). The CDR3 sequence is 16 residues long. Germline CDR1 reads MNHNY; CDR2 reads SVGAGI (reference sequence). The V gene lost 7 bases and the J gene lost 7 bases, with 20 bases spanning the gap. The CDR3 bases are TGTGCCAGCACCGACAGAGGACAGAATCAAAATTCACCCCTCCACTTT. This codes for CASTDRGQNQNSPLHF.

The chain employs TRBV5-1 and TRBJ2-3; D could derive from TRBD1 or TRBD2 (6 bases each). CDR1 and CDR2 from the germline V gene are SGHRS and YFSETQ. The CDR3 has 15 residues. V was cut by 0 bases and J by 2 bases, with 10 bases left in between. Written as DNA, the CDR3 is TGCGCCAGCAGCTTGGAAGGGGGGAACACAGATACGCAGTATTTT. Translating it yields CASSLEGGNTDTQYF.

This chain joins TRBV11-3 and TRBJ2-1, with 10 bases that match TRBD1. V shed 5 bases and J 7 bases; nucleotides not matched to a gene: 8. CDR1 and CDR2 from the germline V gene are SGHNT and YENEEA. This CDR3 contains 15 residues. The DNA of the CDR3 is TGTGCCAGCAGCGAGGGACAGGGGATTAGGAATGAGCAGTTCTTC. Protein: CASSEGQGIRNEQFF.

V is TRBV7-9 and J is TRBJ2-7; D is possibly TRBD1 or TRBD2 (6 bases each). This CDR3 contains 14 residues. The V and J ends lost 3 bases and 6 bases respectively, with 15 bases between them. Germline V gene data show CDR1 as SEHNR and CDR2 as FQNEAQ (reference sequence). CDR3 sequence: CASSLGEQGGEQYF. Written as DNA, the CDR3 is TGTGCCAGCAGCTTGGGTGAACAGGGAGGCGAGCAGTACTTC.

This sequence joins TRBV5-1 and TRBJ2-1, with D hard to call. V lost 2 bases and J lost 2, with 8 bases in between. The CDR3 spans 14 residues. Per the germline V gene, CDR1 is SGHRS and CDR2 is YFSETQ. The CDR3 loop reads CASSLSTTYNEQFF. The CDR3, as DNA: TGCGCCAGCAGCTTATCGACCACCTACAATGAGCAGTTCTTC.

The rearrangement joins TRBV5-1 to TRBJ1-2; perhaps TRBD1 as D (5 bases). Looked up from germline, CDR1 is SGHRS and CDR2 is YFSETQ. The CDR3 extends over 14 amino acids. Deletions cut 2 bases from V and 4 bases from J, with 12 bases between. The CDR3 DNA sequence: TGCGCCAGCAGCTTCCTCCAGGGTGGCTATGGCTACACCTTC. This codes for CASSFLQGGYGYTF.

This chain's CDR3 is CASSPLGRDYEQYF. In DNA form, the CDR3 reads TGTGCCAGCAGCCCCCTTGGGAGGGACTACGAGCAGTACTTC. V usage is TRBV7-9 and J usage is TRBJ2-7; 7 nucleotides align to TRBD2. The germline V gene encodes CDR1 SEHNR and CDR2 FQNEAQ (reference sequence). The CDR3 covers 14 residues. The V gene end was trimmed by 5 bases and the J gene end by 3 bases; junction bases not matched to a gene: 7.

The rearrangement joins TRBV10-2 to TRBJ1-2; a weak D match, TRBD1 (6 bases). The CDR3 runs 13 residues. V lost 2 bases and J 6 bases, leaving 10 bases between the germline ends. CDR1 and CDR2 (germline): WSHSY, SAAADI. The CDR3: CASSEAGVNGYTF. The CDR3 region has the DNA TGCGCCAGCAGTGAGGCAGGGGTAAATGGCTACACCTTC.

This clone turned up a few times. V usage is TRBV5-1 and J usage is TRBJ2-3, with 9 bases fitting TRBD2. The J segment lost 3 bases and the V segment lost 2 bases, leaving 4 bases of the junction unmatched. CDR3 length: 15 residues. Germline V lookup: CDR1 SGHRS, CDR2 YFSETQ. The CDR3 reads CASSFISGRTDTQYF. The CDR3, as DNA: TGCGCCAGCAGCTTCATTAGCGGGAGAACAGATACGCAGTATTTT.

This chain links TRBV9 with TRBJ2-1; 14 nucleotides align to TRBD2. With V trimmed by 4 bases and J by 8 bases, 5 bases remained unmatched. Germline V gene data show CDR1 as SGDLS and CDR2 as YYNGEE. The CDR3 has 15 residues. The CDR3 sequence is CASSSGTSGSDEQFF. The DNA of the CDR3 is TGTGCCAGCAGCTCCGGGACTAGCGGGAGCGATGAGCAGTTCTTC.